A single T cell receptor beta chain is shown here with its context. The TCRbeta library incorporated unique molecular identifiers. TCRdb independently ran MiXCR on the PCR reads; one entry per CDR3 protein. The table includes fewer than 400,000 distinct CDR3 sequences, approximately 23% detected once. V was pared by 2 bases and J by 7 bases, with 11 bases of the junction left unmatched. Germline-derived CDR1 and CDR2 are KGHSH and LQKENI. CDR3 length: 17 residues. The data stem from a study of T-cell reconstitution after alpha-beta-depleted transplantation in children. The rearrangement joins TRBV18 to TRBJ2-1, with 10 bases lining up with TRBD2. The sequenced sample was PBMCs, mostly from graft donor cells, obtained 180 days after TCRalphabeta/CD19-depleted stem cell transplant. The clonotype was recovered from a male patient under 18 who had a stem cell transplant for acute lymphoblastic leukemia, so the T cells may come from the graft donor. For the CDR3, the DNA is TGTGCCAGCTCACCATCGGCCAGCGGGAGGGCGTGGAATGAGCAGTTCTTC. The encoded protein is CASSPSASGRAWNEQFF. Filled out from reference TRBV18 and TRBJ2-1, the complete variable domain reads NAGVMQNPRHLVRRRGQEARLRCSPMKGHSHVYWYRQLPEEGLKFMVYLQKENIIDESGMPKERFSAEFPKEGPSILRIQQVVRGDSAAYFCASSPSASGRAWNEQFFGPGTRLTVL.